This T cell receptor beta chain derives from a study of blood T cell repertoires in COVID-19. Study in general: Some COVID-19 samples were acute and others convalescent; all came from the United States, Italy and Spain. Sources were T cells, B-cell-depleted T cells, or PBMCs; the material itself was cDNA or gDNA.

V lost 6 bases, J lost 8 bases, and 20 bases lay in between. Germline CDR1 is MNHEY and CDR2 is SMNVEV (reference sequence). This CDR3 contains 15 residues. In the authors' workflow: Amplification from reference gene primers served as the basis for estimated nucleated cell counts. TCRdb keeps only in-frame clones here, not all; method: immunoSEQ multiplex PCR. That table gives V, J and clone size, and the DNA gave D and trimming. The sample records more than 150,000 clones, around 86% being singletons. The sample was peripheral blood. The gene calls are TRBV27 and TRBJ2-1, with D tentatively TRBD2 (5 bases). The source is a middle-aged man with acute or convalescent COVID-19. CDR3 sequence: CASSRTGPTGDEQFF. CDR3 nucleotide sequence: TGTGCCAGCAGCCGGACCGGGCCCACCGGGGATGAGCAGTTCTTC.